One sample yielded the 20 T cell receptor beta chains listed below, sequenced in a study of blood T cell repertoires in COVID-19. Only in-frame clones appear in the TCRdb table, and some are missing; sequencing was by immunoSEQ multiplex PCR. The profile covers 150,000 to 200,000 clones, with around nine tenths appearing a single time and approximately 6% taken by the ten largest. Material for sequencing was peripheral blood. The receptors were sampled from a man between 35 and 55 years old with active or convalescent COVID-19.

This clone appeared once. The chain uses TRBV2 and TRBJ1-2, with unresolved D. V lost 3 bases and J 2 bases, leaving 10 bases between the germline ends. Germline loops: CDR1 SNHLY, CDR2 FYNNEI. CDR3 length: 14 residues. CDR3 sequence: CASSERSSNYGYTF. CDR3 DNA: TGTGCCAGCAGTGAGCGGTCCTCCAACTATGGCTACACCTTC.

The chain uses TRBV2 and TRBJ2-1, with 10 positions matching TRBD2. Germline CDR1 SNHLY, CDR2 FYNNEI. With 7 bases clipped from V and 7 bases from J, the junction kept 10 bases outside the gene matches. This CDR3 spans 15 amino acids. The DNA for the CDR3 is TGTGCCAGCAATCGGAGACTAGCGGGCGGGAATGAGCAGTTCTTC. Protein product: CASNRRLAGGNEQFF.

The chain uses TRBV11-2 and TRBJ1-2; D call uncertain. Per the germline V gene, CDR1 is SGHAT and CDR2 is FQNNGV. Between the trimmed V and J ends, which lost 4 bases and 7 bases, there was a span of 7 bases. This CDR3 is built from 11 residues. The CDR3 loop is CASSSVFGYTF. DNA of the CDR3: TGTGCCAGCAGCTCCGTCTTTGGCTACACCTTC.

The genes are TRBV6-6 and TRBJ1-3; 7 bases fit TRBD1. Germline lookup yields CDR1 MNHNY and CDR2 SVGAGI (reference sequence). The J segment lost 0 bases and the V segment lost 5 bases, leaving 1 base of the junction unmatched. The CDR3 has 14 residues. The CDR3 is CASSDRDSGNTIYF. The CDR3 nucleotides read TGTGCCAGCAGTGACAGGGACTCTGGAAACACCATATATTTT.

This clone was seen a handful of times. The CDR3 loop reads CASAAGTGHPSPLHF. DNA for the CDR3: TGTGCCAGCGCAGCCGGGACAGGGCATCCTTCACCCCTCCACTTT. The chain links TRBV27 to TRBJ1-6, with TRBD1 identical over 9 bases. The V gene end was trimmed by 8 bases and the J gene end by 9 bases; junction bases not matched to a gene: 11. CDR1 and CDR2 (germline): MNHEY, SMNVEV (reference sequence). The CDR3 totals 15 residues.

The V and J genes are TRBV5-4 and TRBJ2-1, with D hard to call. Trimming removed 1 base at V and 6 bases at J, with 14 bases between. CDR3 length: 15 amino acids. From germline, CDR1 is SGHNT and CDR2 YYREEE (reference sequence). CDR3 DNA: TGTGCCAGCAGCTTGTCATCCTTGGCCTTCAATGAGCAGTTCTTC. Its translation: CASSLSSLAFNEQFF.

The genes are TRBV27 and TRBJ2-7; the match to TRBD1 covers 7 bases. The CDR3 sequence is 14 residues long. Trimming at V came to 3 bases and at J to 4 bases, leaving 6 bases not matched to a gene. CDR1 and CDR2 (germline): MNHEY, SMNVEV (reference sequence). The CDR3 loop reads CASSFLGQIYEQYF. CDR3 nucleotide sequence: TGTGCCAGCAGTTTTCTGGGACAGATATACGAGCAGTACTTC.

The chain recombines TRBV3-1 (or the pseudogene TRBV3-2) with TRBJ1-2; 10 nucleotides agree with TRBD1. Trimming at V came to 4 bases and at J to 5 bases, leaving 10 bases not matched to a gene. Germline CDR1 LGHDT, CDR2 YNNKEL (reference sequence). This CDR3 spans 16 amino acids. CDR3: CASSRRQGAKGYGYTF. The CDR3 bases are TGTGCCAGCAGCCGCAGACAGGGGGCAAAAGGGTATGGCTACACCTTC.

The chain employs TRBV6-5 and TRBJ1-1; 7 nucleotides line up with TRBD1. Unmatched junction bases numbered 8, after V lost 2 bases and J lost 5 bases. The length of the CDR3 is 15 residues. Germline loops: CDR1 MNHEY, CDR2 SVGAGI. The CDR3 spells CASSYKGGLFTEAFF. The CDR3 coding sequence is TGTGCCAGCAGTTACAAAGGGGGCCTCTTTACTGAAGCTTTCTTT.

The J gene is TRBJ1-2, the V gene TRBV7-2; no reliable D call. The CDR3 loop spans 15 amino acids. Trimming removed 5 bases at V and 4 bases at J, with 17 bases between. Germline CDR1 SGHTA, CDR2 FQGNSA. The CDR3: CASSRPKEESYGYTF. The CDR3, as DNA: TGTGCCAGCAGCCGCCCCAAGGAGGAATCCTATGGCTACACCTTC. Together with reference TRBV7-2 and TRBJ1-2, the CDR3 gives the full variable domain: GAGVSQSPSNKVTEKGKDVELRCDPISGHTALYWYRQSLGQGLEFLIYFQGNSAPDKSGLPSDRFSAERTGGSVSTLTIQRTQQEDSAVYLCASSRPKEESYGYTFGSGTRLTVV.

V usage is TRBV7-6 and J usage is TRBJ2-7; D possibly corresponds to TRBD1 (6 bases). The germline CDR1 and CDR2 sequences are SGHVS and FNYEAQ. The V end was cut by 5 bases, the J end by 6 bases, with 23 bases between. The CDR3 has 16 residues. The CDR3 bases are TGTGCCAGCAGCCCGCGGACAGAGCGGACTTTCCCCGAGCAGTACTTC. This encodes CASSPRTERTFPEQYF.

V is TRBV25-1 and J is TRBJ2-2; no firm D call. The ends were cut back, 6 bases at V and 6 bases at J, with 14 bases in the middle. The germline V gene has CDR1 MGHDK and CDR2 SYGVNS. The CDR3 has 14 residues. The CDR3 bases are TGTGCCAGCAGACCCTTGGCGGAATCCGGGGAGCTGTTTTTT. Translating gives CASRPLAESGELFF.

The rearrangement joins TRBV2 to TRBJ2-3; no clear D. V shed 7 bases and J shed 6 bases, with 17 bases lying between them. This CDR3 spans 14 amino acids. Per germline, CDR1 SNHLY and CDR2 FYNNEI. CDR3 region: CASTQNTGSDTQYF. DNA for the CDR3: TGTGCCAGCACCCAAAACACGGGTTCTGATACGCAGTATTTT.

The chain recombines TRBV10-3 with TRBJ1-5; D is undetermined. This CDR3 has 15 amino acids. Trimming shortened V by 6 bases and J by 2 bases, and 14 bases separated the two germline ends. CDR1 is ENHRY and CDR2 is SYGVKD in the germline V gene. CDR3 DNA: TGTGCCATCAGCCCGGGAGGTAGCGGCAATCAGCCCCAGCATTTT. Its translation: CAISPGGSGNQPQHF.

The V and J genes are TRBV2 and TRBJ2-3, with D perhaps matching TRBD2 (5 bases). The germline V and J ends were trimmed by 6 bases and 1 base, with 11 bases remaining between them. Germline CDR1 reads SNHLY; CDR2 reads FYNNEI. This CDR3 is built from 14 residues. The CDR3: CASRETEGTDTQYF. The CDR3 DNA reads as TGTGCCAGCAGGGAGACGGAGGGCACAGATACGCAGTATTTT.

This clone was detected only once. J is TRBJ2-7 and V is TRBV2, with TRBD2 matching over 12 bases. This CDR3 comprises 14 residues. Germline CDR1 SNHLY, CDR2 FYNNEI. CDR3 sequence: CALLLAGGDYEQYF. The CDR3 DNA is TGTGCTTTACTACTAGCGGGGGGCGACTACGAGCAGTACTTC.

The genes are TRBV12-5 and TRBJ1-3; no firm D call. Trimming removed 6 bases from V and 2 bases from J, with 17 bases in between. CDR1 is LGHNT, CDR2 FRNRAP, per germline. The CDR3 is made up of 16 amino acids. The DNA for the CDR3 is TGTGCTAGTGGCCAAGGACGGGATCCGGCTGGAAACACCATATATTTT. Its translation: CASGQGRDPAGNTIYF.

The V call is TRBV6-5, the J call TRBJ1-1, with 7 nucleotides matching TRBD1. From germline, CDR1 is MNHEY and CDR2 SVGAGI. The CDR3 runs 14 residues. J was trimmed by 4 bases and V by 6 bases; bases with no gene match: 8. CDR3: CASSRGGYSTEAFF. In nucleotides, the CDR3 is TGTGCCAGCAGCCGAGGGGGCTATTCCACTGAAGCTTTCTTT.

This chain uses TRBV28 with TRBJ1-1, with D possibly matching TRBD1 (6 bases). The germline V gene has CDR1 MDHEN and CDR2 SYDVKM. This CDR3 spans 14 amino acids. V was clipped by 10 bases and J by 3 bases, with 18 bases between them. The CDR3 loop reads CATSPRGPYTEAFF. CDR3 DNA: TGTGCCACCTCTCCCAGGGGTCCGTACACTGAAGCTTTCTTT.

V usage is TRBV6-1 and J usage is TRBJ2-7; D is undetermined. CDR1 and CDR2 from the germline V gene are MNHNS and SASEGT. The length of the CDR3 is 14 residues. Trimming shortened V by 1 base and J by 0 bases, and 7 bases separated the two germline ends. Written as DNA, the CDR3 is TGTGCCAGCAGTGAAGGGCCCCGCTCCTACGAGCAGTACTTC. It yields the protein CASSEGPRSYEQYF.